This entry lists 8 T cell receptor beta chains sequenced from one sample in a study of T-cell reconstitution after alpha-beta-depleted transplantation in children. Using unique molecular identifiers, the investigators prepared the TCRbeta library. TCRdb recomputed calls from the PCR reads with MiXCR, one row per CDR3 protein. The sample has some 530,000 distinct CDR3 sequences; around 12% are singletons. Sequenced material: PBMCs from the stem cell graft donor, taken from the stem cell graft. These receptors were collected from a human donor who donated a stem cell graft to a child with combined immunodeficiency.

This clonotype is termed medium-sized (0.01 to 0.1%). The V call is TRBV13, the J call TRBJ1-1, with TRBD1 matching 7 bases. Per the germline V gene, CDR1 is PRHDT and CDR2 is FYEKMQ (reference sequence). The V and J ends lost 0 bases and 5 bases, in that order; junction bases with no gene match: 3. The CDR3 contains 14 residues. In DNA form, the CDR3 reads TGTGCCAGCAGCTTAGGGACAGGGAGGACTGAAGCTTTCTTT. Its protein product is CASSLGTGRTEAFF. Using reference TRBV13 and TRBJ1-1 for the parts outside the CDR3, the full variable domain is AAGVIQSPRHLIKEKRETATLKCYPIPRHDTVYWYQQGPGQDPQFLISFYEKMQSDKGSIPDRFSAQQFSDYHSELNMSSLELGDSALYFCASSLGTGRTEAFFGQGTRLTVV.

This clonotype was seen only a few times. The chain carries TRBV7-3 and TRBJ2-7; 9 positions match TRBD1. The CDR3 is made up of 14 amino acids. V dropped 5 bases and J dropped 3; count of bases not matched to a gene: 5. Germline lookup yields CDR1 SGHTA and CDR2 FQGTGA. The CDR3 nucleotides are TGTGCCAGCAGCCCTGCGGGACAGGGCTACGAGCAGTACTTC. Protein: CASSPAGQGYEQYF. The complete variable domain, with remaining parts taken from reference TRBV7-3 and TRBJ2-7, reads GAGVSQTPSNKVTEKGKYVELRCDPISGHTALYWYRQSLGQGPEFLIYFQGTGAADDSGLPNDRFFAVRPEGSVSTLKIQRTERGDSAVYLCASSPAGQGYEQYFGPGTRLTVT.

The CDR3 DNA reads as TGTGCCAGCAGTTACGGGACCCCGGGACAGGGGTATGGCTACACCTTC. Translating it yields CASSYGTPGQGYGYTF. The chain uses TRBV6-5 and TRBJ1-2; 10 nucleotides agree with TRBD1. CDR1 and CDR2 (germline): MNHEY, SVGAGI. The J segment lost 5 bases and the V segment lost 2 bases, leaving 8 bases of the junction unmatched. The CDR3 contains 16 residues.

This clonotype was detected ten times or more. This chain connects TRBV12-3 or TRBV12-4 to TRBJ1-2, with 8 bases identical to TRBD1. V trimming: 6 bases; J trimming: 4 bases; junction bases outside the gene matches: 4. This CDR3 region has 13 residues. The CDR3 is CASSLDRVYGYTF. The CDR3 region has the DNA TGTGCCAGCAGCCTGGACAGGGTCTATGGCTACACCTTC.

This clonotype occurred a few times. V gene TRBV11-2 combines with J gene TRBJ2-7, with 9 bases fitting TRBD2. J gave up 3 bases and V 2 bases, and 8 bases lay outside the gene matches. Germline CDR1 SGHAT, CDR2 FQNNGV. This CDR3 is 16 amino acids long. The CDR3 region is CASSLSGGRASYEQYF. The CDR3 bases are TGTGCCAGCAGCTTATCGGGCGGGAGGGCCAGCTACGAGCAGTACTTC.

Only a few counts were recorded for this clonotype. CDR3 sequence: CASSLETGGHQPQHF. In DNA, the CDR3 is TGTGCCAGCAGTTTAGAGACAGGGGGTCATCAGCCCCAGCATTTT. The V call is TRBV12-3 or TRBV12-4, the J call TRBJ1-5; TRBD1 matches at 9 bases. V was clipped by 1 base and J by 5 bases; unmatched bases: 3. This CDR3 comprises 15 residues.

This clonotype was detected many times. This chain connects TRBV10-3 to TRBJ2-3; D is undetermined. The CDR3 covers 11 residues. The V gene's germline CDR1 is ENHRY and CDR2 SYGVKD. V was clipped by 5 bases and J by 5 bases, with 5 bases between them. The CDR3, as DNA: TGTGCCATCAGTAACGGAGATACGCAGTATTTT. Encoded protein: CAISNGDTQYF.

V and J are TRBV5-8 and TRBJ2-2; D is unclear. The ends were cut back, 2 bases at V and 15 bases at J, with 14 bases in the middle. In germline, CDR1 is SGHTS, CDR2 YDEGEE. This CDR3 spans 12 amino acids. The CDR3 reads CASSLEGMMVFF. The CDR3 coding sequence is TGTGCCAGCAGCTTAGAAGGGATGATGGTGTTTTTT.